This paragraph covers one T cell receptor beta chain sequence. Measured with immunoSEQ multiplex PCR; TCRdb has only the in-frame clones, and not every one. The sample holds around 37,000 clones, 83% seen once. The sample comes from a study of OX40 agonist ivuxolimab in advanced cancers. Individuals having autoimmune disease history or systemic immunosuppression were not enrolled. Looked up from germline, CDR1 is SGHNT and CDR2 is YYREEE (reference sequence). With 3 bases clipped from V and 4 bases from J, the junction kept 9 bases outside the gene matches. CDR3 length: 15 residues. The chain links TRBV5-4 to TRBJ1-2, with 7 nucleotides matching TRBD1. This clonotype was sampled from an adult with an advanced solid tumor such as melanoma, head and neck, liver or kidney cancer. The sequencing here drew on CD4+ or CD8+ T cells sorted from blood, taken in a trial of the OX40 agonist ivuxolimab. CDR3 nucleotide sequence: TGTGCCAGCAGCTCCTCAGGGGGTATTAGCTATGGCTACACCTTC. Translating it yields CASSSSGGISYGYTF. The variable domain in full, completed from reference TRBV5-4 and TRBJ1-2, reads ETGVTQSPTHLIKTRGQQVTLRCSSQSGHNTVSWYQQALGQGPQFIFQYYREEENGRGNFPPRFSGLQFPNYSSELNVNALELDDSALYLCASSSSGGISYGYTFGSGTRLTVV.